The T cell receptor (beta chain) described here comes from a study of beta chain features in type 1 diabetes. About the research overall: Cell yields, age and gender were similar between patients and healthy donors.

The study, taken as a whole, reports: A moderate, significant TCRB CDR3 shortening appeared in type 1 diabetes across four CD4+ subsets. It was possible that PCR favored shorter templates, equally so in patients and controls.

V shed 4 bases, J shed 6 bases, and the junction held 10 bases outside the gene matches. This CDR3 region has 14 residues. Germline V gene data show CDR1 as SGHNT and CDR2 as YYREEE (reference sequence). Each population that was sorted was more than 98% pure. For this clone: Its antigen is unknown.

Isolated RNA was reverse transcribed in full, so expressed TCRB transcripts were sequenced. TCRdb keeps only in-frame clones here, not all; method: immunoSEQ multiplex PCR. The sample yields 970,000 or so clones, 15% to 20% seen once. This TCR derives from a young woman in good health. The V and J genes are TRBV5-4 and TRBJ2-7; 7 bases agree with TRBD2. The sample taken for sequencing was naive CD4+ T cells from blood. The CDR3 nucleotides are TGTGCCAGCAGCCCGTCCGGACTAGACCGCGAGCAGTACTTC. It codes for CASSPSGLDREQYF. Based on the CDR3 plus reference TRBV5-4 and TRBJ2-7, the full variable domain is ETGVTQSPTHLIKTRGQQVTLRCSSQSGHNTVSWYQQALGQGPQFIFQYYREEENGRGNFPPRFSGLQFPNYSSELNVNALELDDSALYLCASSPSGLDREQYFGPGTRLTVT.